One and the same sample provided the 25 T cell receptor beta chains below, sequenced in a study of identical twins. TCRdb re-analysed the 5' RACE reads in MiXCR, keeping a single row per CDR3 protein. The repertoire holds some 790,000 distinct CDR3 sequences, with 15% to 20% as singletons. These records were also assigned to another study, of T cells expressing NK-cell markers.

The specimen was PBMCs. These receptors were taken from a young woman in good health.

In this sample, this clonotype turned up many times. V usage is TRBV12-3 or TRBV12-4 and J usage is TRBJ2-1; a weak D match, TRBD2 (5 bases). The CDR3 totals 13 residues. Trimming left V 3 bases short and J 8 bases short, with 11 bases between. The CDR3 loop reads CASSFSSVDEQFF. The CDR3 region has the DNA TGTGCCAGCAGTTTTAGTAGCGTCGATGAGCAGTTCTTC.

CDR3 in DNA: TGTGCCAGCAGCCAAGAGGGCAGGGGGGGAGCAGAGACCCAGTACTTC. This translates into CASSQEGRGGAETQYF. V gene TRBV3-1 combines with J gene TRBJ2-5, with D perhaps matching TRBD1 or TRBD2 (7 bases each). The CDR3 consists of 16 residues. With 0 bases removed from V and 4 bases from J, the gap between germline ends came to 15 bases. From germline, CDR1 is LGHDT and CDR2 YNNKEL (reference sequence).

DNA for the CDR3: TGTGCTAGTGGTTTGCAGTACGAGCAGTACTTC. This gives the protein CASGLQYEQYF. This chain joins TRBV12-5 and TRBJ2-7; unclear D gene. CDR3 length equals 11 residues. V was pared by 2 bases and J by 4 bases, with 3 bases between. The V gene's germline CDR1 is LGHNT and CDR2 FRNRAP.

This chain connects TRBV4-3 to TRBJ2-7, with 7 bases aligning to TRBD1. CDR3 size: 15 residues. Germline V gives CDR1 LGHNA, CDR2 YSLEER. V was pared by 1 base and J by 5 bases, with 8 bases of the junction left unmatched. CDR3 protein: CASSQAGTAGHEQYF. The CDR3 nucleotides are TGCGCCAGCAGCCAAGCCGGGACAGCTGGCCACGAGCAGTACTTC.

The chain links TRBV6-5 to TRBJ2-7; D might be TRBD1 (5 bases). CDR3 length equals 16 residues. CDR1 and CDR2 (germline): MNHEY, SVGAGI. V dropped 0 bases and J dropped 3 bases, with 15 bases sitting between them. Here the CDR3 reads CASSYSTRVSGYEQYF. As DNA, the CDR3 is TGTGCCAGCAGTTACTCGACCAGGGTTAGTGGCTACGAGCAGTACTTC.

This clonotype was counted between two and nine times. The chain uses TRBV4-2 and TRBJ2-1; D not certain. The CDR3 extends over 15 amino acids. Between the trimmed V and J ends, which lost 3 bases and 0 bases, there was a span of 9 bases. The V gene's germline CDR1 is LGHNA and CDR2 YNFKEQ. CDR3 protein: CASSHEASSYNEQFF. The CDR3 DNA is TGTGCCAGCAGCCACGAGGCCAGCTCCTACAATGAGCAGTTCTTC.

V gene TRBV29-1 combines with J gene TRBJ2-1; 7 bases align to TRBD1. The trim removed 5 bases at V and 10 bases at J, leaving 5 bases unmatched. Germline V gene data show CDR1 as SQVTM and CDR2 as ANQGSEA. The CDR3 loop spans 11 amino acids. CDR3 loop: CSVRQGREQFF. Here the CDR3 DNA reads TGCAGCGTTCGACAGGGCCGGGAGCAGTTCTTC.

This clonotype was counted only a few times. The chain employs TRBV5-1 and TRBJ1-1; D unresolved. CDR1 is SGHRS, CDR2 YFSETQ, per germline. The CDR3 sequence is 15 residues long. V lost 4 bases, J lost 1 base, and 14 bases lay in between. CDR3: CASSTNPGKNTEAFF. CDR3 nucleotide sequence: TGCGCCAGCAGCACCAACCCGGGAAAGAACACTGAAGCTTTCTTT. The full variable domain, rest sourced from reference TRBV5-1 and TRBJ1-1, is KAGVTQTPRYLIKTRGQQVTLSCSPISGHRSVSWYQQTPGQGLQFLFEYFSETQRNKGNFPGRFSGRQFSNSRSEMNVSTLELGDSALYLCASSTNPGKNTEAFFGQGTRLTVV.

This chain links TRBV5-1 with TRBJ2-3, with D perhaps given as TRBD1 or TRBD2 (6 bases each). The CDR3 extends over 17 amino acids. The germline CDR1 and CDR2 sequences are SGHRS and YFSETQ. V gave up 3 bases and J gave up 1 base, with 18 bases separating them. The CDR3 DNA follows: TGCGCCAGCAGCTACGGGGGCGTGGGTCCGCGCACAGATACGCAGTATTTT. Protein sequence: CASSYGGVGPRTDTQYF.

V gene TRBV10-3 combines with J gene TRBJ2-4, with D possibly TRBD1 on 5 matching bases. Trimming shortened V by 0 bases and J by 3 bases, and 15 bases separated the two germline ends. Germline V lookup: CDR1 ENHRY, CDR2 SYGVKD. There are 17 residues in the CDR3. The CDR3 reads CAISESISGMGKNIQYF. The CDR3 coding sequence is TGTGCCATCAGTGAGTCGATATCAGGGATGGGCAAAAACATTCAGTACTTC.

In its sample, this clonotype was seen a few times. The V gene is TRBV20-1, the J gene TRBJ1-3; the D is unclear. Germline V CDR1 and CDR2: DFQATT, SNEGSKA (reference sequence). This CDR3 is 14 amino acids long. Trimming stripped 0 bases from V and 3 bases from J, with 9 bases between. CDR3 residues: CSARDRLHGNTIYF. The DNA for the CDR3 is TGCAGTGCTAGAGATCGACTCCATGGAAACACCATATATTTT.

The rearrangement links TRBV12-3 or TRBV12-4 to TRBJ2-1; D not certain. Trimming took 2 bases from V and 2 from J, leaving 10 bases between them. This CDR3 is built from 15 residues. The CDR3 here is CASSLLVRPYNEQFF. The CDR3 DNA is TGTGCCAGCAGTTTACTAGTTCGCCCCTACAATGAGCAGTTCTTC.

This clonotype was detected a few times. The chain combines TRBV20-1 with TRBJ2-1; 7 bases are a match to TRBD2. The junction had 8 bases not matched to a gene; V was cut back by 5 bases and J by 10 bases. CDR1 and CDR2 from the germline V gene are DFQATT and SNEGSKA (reference sequence). This CDR3 has 12 residues. As DNA, the CDR3 is TGCAGTGCTGGGGACTACCCGCCGGAGCAGTTCTTC. Encoded protein: CSAGDYPPEQFF.

This clonotype was seen a few times. The V and J genes are TRBV2 and TRBJ1-1, with D perhaps matching TRBD1 (5 bases). The V gene lost 1 base and the J gene lost 4 bases, with 10 bases spanning the gap. Germline loops: CDR1 SNHLY, CDR2 FYNNEI. This CDR3 has 14 amino acids. This chain's CDR3 is CASSEVGGGTEAFF. As DNA, the CDR3 is TGTGCCAGCAGTGAAGTTGGGGGAGGCACTGAAGCTTTCTTT.

This clonotype was seen more than once but under ten times. The V and J genes are TRBV11-2 and TRBJ2-1, with D tentatively TRBD2 (5 bases). V shed 6 bases and J shed 2 bases, with 17 bases lying between them. There are 16 residues in the CDR3. Germline assignment: CDR1 SGHAT and CDR2 FQNNGV. CDR3 sequence: CASRPSGVTAYNEQFF. As DNA, the CDR3 is TGTGCCAGCAGACCGAGCGGAGTTACAGCCTACAATGAGCAGTTCTTC.

The V gene is TRBV5-4, the J gene TRBJ2-1; D is uncertain. V was trimmed by 5 bases and J by 0 bases, leaving 9 bases between them. In germline, CDR1 is SGHNT, CDR2 YYREEE (reference sequence). The CDR3 is 14 residues long. The CDR3 loop is CASRERDSYNEQFF. CDR3 DNA sequence: TGTGCCAGCAGGGAGCGAGACTCCTACAATGAGCAGTTCTTC.

This clonotype has more than one count but fewer than ten. The chain uses TRBV3-1 and TRBJ1-2; D might be TRBD1 (5 bases). Germline values: CDR1 LGHDT, CDR2 YNNKEL (reference sequence). The CDR3 loop spans 14 amino acids. Trimming stripped 0 bases from V and 3 bases from J, with 8 bases between. CDR3 DNA sequence: TGTGCCAGCAGCCAAGATCAGGGACACTATGGCTACACCTTC. This encodes CASSQDQGHYGYTF.

The rearrangement joins TRBV20-1 to TRBJ2-4; 7 bases agree with TRBD2. The CDR3 extends over 19 amino acids. V dropped 5 bases and J dropped 0; count of bases not matched to a gene: 19. Germline V gene data show CDR1 as DFQATT and CDR2 as SNEGSKA (reference sequence). The CDR3 sequence: CSAGSQLADTLLAKNIQYF. In DNA form, the CDR3 reads TGCAGTGCTGGATCTCAGCTAGCGGATACCCTGCTAGCCAAAAACATTCAGTACTTC.

V gene TRBV12-3 or TRBV12-4 combines with J gene TRBJ2-1, with 15 bases that match TRBD2. V was pared by 6 bases and J by 7 bases, with 7 bases of the junction left unmatched. This CDR3 spans 16 amino acids. CDR3 loop: CASRIAGTSGRNEQFF. CDR3 nucleotides: TGTGCCAGCAGGATTGCCGGGACTAGCGGGAGGAATGAGCAGTTCTTC.

There are many counts of this clonotype. This chain links TRBV20-1 with TRBJ2-1, with 12 bases fitting TRBD2. Germline CDR1 and CDR2: DFQATT and SNEGSKA (reference sequence). The CDR3 runs to 14 residues. J lost 10 bases, V lost 3 bases, and 7 bases had no gene match. CDR3: CSARASGGAVEQFF. The CDR3 nucleotides are TGCAGTGCTAGGGCTAGCGGGGGGGCCGTCGAGCAGTTCTTC.

Here the CDR3 DNA reads TGCGCCAGCAGCGATGTAGCGATTCAAGGAGATACGCAGTATTTT. It is translated as CASSDVAIQGDTQYF. The rearrangement links TRBV5-1 to TRBJ2-3, with D possibly TRBD2 on 5 matching bases. Germline-derived CDR1 and CDR2 are SGHRS and YFSETQ. V lost 4 bases and J 5 bases, leaving 17 bases between the germline ends. The CDR3 is made up of 15 amino acids.

This chain links TRBV5-7 with TRBJ2-7, with TRBD1 as a possible D gene (7 bases). TRBV5-7 is an ORF; its function is uncertain. Trimming shortened V by 3 bases and J by 1 base, and 17 bases separated the two germline ends. CDR3 length equals 16 residues. CDR3 sequence reads: CASSWVDREASYEQYF. CDR3 in DNA: TGTGCCAGCAGCTGGGTCGACAGGGAGGCTTCCTACGAGCAGTACTTC.

The chain links TRBV6-1 to TRBJ1-2; the D gene is possibly TRBD1 (6 bases). The CDR3 covers 18 residues. V dropped 6 bases and J dropped 3 bases, with 26 bases sitting between them. The germline CDR1 and CDR2 sequences are MNHNS and SASEGT. CDR3 DNA: TGTGCCAGCAGCCTCACCCGTACAGGGAGGGGGAGGCACTATGGCTACACCTTC. Encoded protein: CASSLTRTGRGRHYGYTF.

This clonotype was observed a few times. The CDR3 sequence: CASSVAGDLNEQFF. The CDR3 coding sequence is TGTGCCAGCAGCGTAGCGGGGGACCTCAATGAGCAGTTCTTC. The V and J genes are TRBV9 and TRBJ2-1, with D perhaps TRBD2 (6 bases). CDR1 and CDR2 from the germline V gene are SGDLS and YYNGEE. Deletions cut 0 bases from V and 6 bases from J, with 10 bases between. The CDR3 runs to 14 residues.

J is TRBJ2-1 and V is TRBV11-2, with TRBD1 as a possible D gene (6 bases). V lost 2 bases and J 4 bases, leaving 12 bases between the germline ends. The germline V gene encodes CDR1 SGHAT and CDR2 FQNNGV. The CDR3 contains 15 residues. CDR3 sequence (DNA): TGTGCCAGCAGCTTACCCGGACAGCTATACAATGAGCAGTTCTTC. This gives the protein CASSLPGQLYNEQFF.